This TCR beta chain was identified during a study of OX40 agonist ivuxolimab in advanced cancers. Germline CDR1 MNHEY, CDR2 SMNVEV (reference sequence). J was trimmed by 1 base and V by 2 bases; bases with no gene match: 2. This CDR3 contains 15 residues. Produced via immunoSEQ multiplex PCR; TCRdb's table is partial and in-frame only. The data hold over 100,000 clones, with 80% to 95% observed a single time. V gene TRBV27 combines with J gene TRBJ2-3; 8 positions agree with TRBD1. This clonotype was obtained from an adult with an advanced solid tumor such as melanoma, head and neck, liver or kidney cancer. Specimen: CD4+ or CD8+ T cells sorted from blood, collected in a trial of the OX40 agonist ivuxolimab. The CDR3 sequence: CASSLTGGGTDTQYF. CDR3 nucleotide sequence: TGTGCCAGCAGTTTAACAGGGGGAGGCACAGATACGCAGTATTTT.